The next 17 T cell receptor beta chains were all read from a single sample in a study of CD8 T cells in ankylosing spondylitis. MiXCR was run by TCRdb on the 5' RACE reads, yielding one entry per CDR3 protein. Of some 52,000 distinct CDR3 sequences listed, less than 8.5% are singletons. Specimen: blood, either unsorted or a sorted T cell fraction (not recorded which). These receptors came from a female donor with ankylosing spondylitis or in good health (not recorded which).

A few counts support this clonotype. The V call is TRBV29-1, the J call TRBJ2-5; tentatively, D is TRBD1 (5 bases). Germline V gives CDR1 SQVTM, CDR2 ANQGSEA. CDR3 size: 12 residues. The V end was cut by 3 bases, the J end by 5 bases, with 10 bases between. The CDR3 loop is CSVDQSGETQYF. CDR3 in DNA: TGCAGCGTTGATCAATCAGGGGAGACCCAGTACTTC.

The table lists this clonotype with a few counts. The chain uses TRBV28 and TRBJ2-3; TRBD1 matches at 7 bases. Trimming at V came to 6 bases and at J to 4 bases, leaving 16 bases not matched to a gene. The CDR3 runs 17 residues. Germline V lookup: CDR1 MDHEN, CDR2 SYDVKM. In nucleotides, the CDR3 is TGTGCCAGCAGCCCTCTTGGACGTGTACAGGGGTCAGATACGCAGTATTTT. Translated, it gives CASSPLGRVQGSDTQYF.

In its sample, this clonotype was seen many times. The chain uses TRBV7-2 and TRBJ1-4; 8 bases line up with TRBD1. CDR1 is SGHTA, CDR2 FQGNSA, per germline. J gave up 6 bases and V 1 base, and 4 bases lay outside the gene matches. The CDR3 totals 15 residues. CDR3 in amino acids: CASSLEARGHEKLFF. The CDR3 DNA reads TGTGCCAGCAGCTTAGAGGCCAGGGGGCATGAAAAACTGTTTTTT.

This clonotype was picked up many times. This chain connects TRBV29-1 to TRBJ1-1; TRBD1 might be the D (5 bases). The CDR3 extends over 15 amino acids. Germline V gene data show CDR1 as SQVTM and CDR2 as ANQGSEA. Between the trimmed V and J ends, which lost 2 bases and 0 bases, there was a span of 13 bases. The CDR3 loop is CSVESLRQLNTEAFF. CDR3 sequence (DNA): TGCAGCGTTGAAAGTCTTAGACAGTTGAACACTGAAGCTTTCTTT.

This clonotype was recorded many times. This rearrangement joins TRBV4-1 to TRBJ2-3; tentatively, D is TRBD1 (5 bases). Germline loops: CDR1 MGHRA, CDR2 YSYEKL. Trimming pared 0 bases from V and 0 bases from J, leaving 13 bases between. CDR3 length: 17 residues. In DNA form, the CDR3 reads TGCGCCAGCAGCCAAGAGGTGTTGGGGCCTAGCACAGATACGCAGTATTTT. Translation: CASSQEVLGPSTDTQYF.

In this sample, this clonotype turned up a few times. The chain links TRBV7-6 to TRBJ1-5; perhaps TRBD1 as D (6 bases). CDR1 and CDR2 (germline): SGHVS, FNYEAQ. The length of the CDR3 is 16 residues. The V and J ends lost 2 bases and 2 bases respectively, with 13 bases between them. This CDR3 reads CASSLLGGQGNQPQHF. The CDR3 nucleotides are TGTGCCAGCAGCTTATTGGGGGGGCAGGGCAATCAGCCCCAGCATTTT.

This clonotype has a count of ten or more. The gene calls are TRBV20-1 and TRBJ2-2; 8 bases are a match to TRBD2. The V gene end was trimmed by 1 base and the J gene end by 5 bases; junction bases not matched to a gene: 9. The CDR3 loop spans 16 amino acids. From germline, CDR1 is DFQATT and CDR2 SNEGSKA (reference sequence). The CDR3 coding sequence is TGCAGTGCTAGAGCCGGGAGGGCTAGAACGACCGGGGAGCTGTTTTTT. Amino acids: CSARAGRARTTGELFF.

This clonotype was seen many times. The chain joins TRBV6-2 or TRBV6-3 to TRBJ1-1, with 8 bases identical to TRBD1. The V gene end was trimmed by 8 bases and the J gene end by 4 bases; junction bases not matched to a gene: 9. Looked up from germline, CDR1 is MNHEY and CDR2 is SVGEGT. This CDR3 comprises 14 residues. The CDR3 region is CASGRDRGLTEAFF. CDR3 sequence (DNA): TGTGCCAGCGGACGTGACAGGGGTCTCACTGAAGCTTTCTTT.

This clonotype has ten or more counts. This chain uses TRBV10-3 with TRBJ1-2; a weak D match, TRBD1 (5 bases). This CDR3 contains 14 residues. The V end was cut by 4 bases, the J end by 0 bases, with 9 bases between. In germline, CDR1 is ENHRY, CDR2 SYGVKD. CDR3 loop: CAISGRGANYGYTF. The CDR3, as DNA: TGTGCCATCAGTGGAAGGGGAGCTAACTATGGCTACACCTTC.

This clonotype was observed many times. The V gene is TRBV29-1, the J gene TRBJ1-2; 10 nucleotides align to TRBD1. The CDR3 length is 15 residues. CDR1 and CDR2 from the germline V gene are SQVTM and ANQGSEA. J gave up 7 bases and V 4 bases, and 12 bases lay outside the gene matches. This CDR3 reads CSVGVLDRGPVGYTF. CDR3 nucleotide sequence: TGCAGCGTTGGGGTTTTAGACAGGGGGCCCGTTGGCTACACCTTC.

This clonotype was picked up many times. The chain is built from TRBV5-1 and TRBJ2-1; 7 bases are shared with TRBD2. The J segment lost 4 bases and the V segment lost 4 bases, leaving 8 bases of the junction unmatched. Germline V gene data show CDR1 as SGHRS and CDR2 as YFSETQ. The CDR3 is 15 amino acids. CDR3 in amino acids: CASSLTSVSYNEQFF. CDR3 sequence (DNA): TGCGCCAGCAGCCTTACTAGCGTCTCATACAATGAGCAGTTCTTC.

Many counts were recorded for this clonotype. The rearrangement links TRBV29-1 to TRBJ2-2; D gene unclear. V was shortened by 4 bases and J by 1 base, with 10 bases between the two germline ends. Germline CDR1 reads SQVTM; CDR2 reads ANQGSEA. The CDR3 consists of 14 residues. The CDR3 loop is CSVVTLLNTGELFF. Written as DNA, the CDR3 is TGCAGCGTTGTAACCCTTCTGAACACCGGGGAGCTGTTTTTT.

At least ten counts were recorded for this clonotype. V and J are TRBV20-1 and TRBJ2-3; D is uncertain. Germline loops: CDR1 DFQATT, CDR2 SNEGSKA (reference sequence). V was cut by 6 bases and J by 2 bases, with 9 bases left in between. CDR3 length: 12 amino acids. The CDR3 nucleotides read TGCAGTGCGCCGAGTGTCACAGATACGCAGTATTTT. It specifies CSAPSVTDTQYF.

The chain links TRBV25-1 to TRBJ2-7, with no clear D. V was cut by 8 bases and J by 4 bases, with 12 bases left in between. Per germline, CDR1 MGHDK and CDR2 SYGVNS. This CDR3 has 12 amino acids. The CDR3 nucleotides are TGTGCCAGCTCAATGGTGTCTTACGAGCAGTACGTC. It encodes CASSMVSYEQYV.

This clonotype was seen ten or more times. The V gene is TRBV5-8, the J gene TRBJ1-2; D gene ambiguous. Deletions cut 1 base from V and 4 bases from J, with 11 bases between. This CDR3 contains 14 residues. Germline CDR1 reads SGHTS; CDR2 reads YDEGEE. CDR3 sequence (DNA): TGTGCCAGCAGCTTGAGGGTCGGACTCTATGGCTACACCTTC. Its protein product is CASSLRVGLYGYTF.

This clonotype was observed many times. DNA of the CDR3: TGCAGTGCTAGCCTTGCGGGCTTTCAGGGCACCATATATTTT. It encodes CSASLAGFQGTIYF. The rearrangement uses TRBV20-1 and TRBJ1-3; the D gene is possibly TRBD1 (5 bases). CDR1 is DFQATT and CDR2 is SNEGSKA in the germline V gene (reference sequence). V lost 3 bases and J lost 9, with 18 bases in between. This CDR3 spans 14 amino acids.

This clonotype has ten or more counts. The chain is built from TRBV20-1 and TRBJ2-3; D is possibly TRBD2 (7 bases). The CDR3 runs to 18 residues. Per the germline V gene, CDR1 is DFQATT and CDR2 is SNEGSKA (reference sequence). Trimming shortened V by 0 bases and J by 7 bases, and 26 bases separated the two germline ends. The CDR3 spells CSARDLGGGPKGSYTQYF. CDR3 nucleotide sequence: TGCAGTGCTAGAGATTTGGGGGGGGGGCCGAAGGGATCATATACGCAGTATTTT.